These 27 T cell receptor beta chains came from one sample sequenced in a study of beta chain features in type 1 diabetes. Study conclusions and caveats: Moderately but significantly shorter TCRB CDR3s were found in Type 1 diabetes patients in all four CD4+ subsets.

Since all of the isolated RNA was reverse transcribed, expressed TCRB transcripts were what got sequenced. Assay: immunoSEQ multiplex PCR; the TCRdb copy retains only in-frame clones and omits some. The sample includes roughly 150,000 clones, 9% seen only once; the top ten take roughly 0.7%. These receptors have no known antigen. Sequencing was carried out using central memory CD4+ T cells from blood. All receptors derive from a woman aged 25-40 years with type 1 diabetes.

The chain couples TRBV27 to TRBJ1-1; D is unclear. The CDR3 totals 13 residues. The V end was cut by 2 bases, the J end by 4 bases, with 8 bases between. Germline V gene sequence: CDR1 MNHEY, CDR2 SMNVEV (reference sequence). The CDR3: CASSLEGGTEAFF. CDR3 bases: TGTGCCAGCAGTTTAGAGGGCGGCACTGAAGCTTTCTTT.

A few counts support this clone. CDR3 protein: CSVEVGDTDTQYF. The CDR3 DNA follows: TGCAGCGTTGAGGTCGGGGACACAGATACGCAGTATTTT. This chain joins TRBV29-1 and TRBJ2-3, with a weak D call TRBD2 (5 bases). The V gene lost 3 bases and the J gene lost 2 bases, with 9 bases spanning the gap. Germline V lookup: CDR1 SQVTM, CDR2 ANQGSEA. This CDR3 region has 13 residues.

This clone was recorded a few times. The chain couples TRBV18 to TRBJ2-1; D uncertain. The germline V gene has CDR1 KGHSH and CDR2 LQKENI. The length of the CDR3 is 15 residues. V lost 2 bases to trimming and J lost 0 bases, with 8 bases between them. In DNA form, the CDR3 reads TGTGCCAGCTCACCAGCAGGAAGCTCCTACAATGAGCAGTTCTTC. This sequence encodes CASSPAGSSYNEQFF.

V gene TRBV19 combines with J gene TRBJ2-7; D perhaps matches TRBD2 (6 bases). The ends were cut back, 10 bases at V and 2 bases at J, with 15 bases in the middle. CDR1 is LNHDA, CDR2 SQIVND, per germline (reference sequence). CDR3 size: 13 residues. The CDR3 loop reads CATQTGGTYEQYF. The DNA for the CDR3 is TGTGCCACTCAGACCGGGGGAACCTACGAGCAGTACTTC.

The chain is built from TRBV14 and TRBJ2-5, with TRBD2 identical over 8 bases. V lost 4 bases and J lost 3; bases outside the gene matches: 13. The CDR3 loop spans 17 amino acids. Germline V gives CDR1 SGHDN, CDR2 FVKESK. In nucleotides, the CDR3 is TGTGCCAGCAGCCGCATAAAAGGCAGCGGGAGTAAAGAGACCCAGTACTTC. It translates to CASSRIKGSGSKETQYF.

CDR3 bases: TGTGCCAAAACTATCGATGAGCAGTTCTTC. It encodes CAKTIDEQFF. The rearrangement joins TRBV2 to TRBJ2-1; D gene uncertain. From germline, CDR1 is SNHLY and CDR2 FYNNEI. V was shortened by 10 bases and J by 8 bases, with 9 bases between the two germline ends. The CDR3 loop spans 10 amino acids.

This clone was picked up a small number of times. The CDR3 coding sequence is TGTGCCAGCAGGTCTTTACTTACCTACAATGAGCAGTTCTTC. Protein sequence: CASRSLLTYNEQFF. The chain couples TRBV7-6 to TRBJ2-1; D gene unclear. Looked up from germline, CDR1 is SGHVS and CDR2 is FNYEAQ. CDR3 length: 14 amino acids. V was clipped by 6 bases and J by 2 bases, with 11 bases between them.

This clone was seen a handful of times. The J gene is TRBJ2-7, the V gene TRBV9; D is uncertain. In germline, CDR1 is SGDLS, CDR2 YYNGEE. This CDR3 has 15 residues. Trimming removed 0 bases at V and 2 bases at J, with 12 bases between. The CDR3 reads CASSVGGQDTYEQYF. CDR3 DNA: TGTGCCAGCAGCGTAGGTGGGCAGGATACCTACGAGCAGTACTTC. The entire variable domain, with the rest obtained from reference TRBV9 and TRBJ2-7, is as follows: DSGVTQTPKHLITATGQRVTLRCSPRSGDLSVYWYQQSLDQGLQFLIQYYNGEERAKGNILERFSAQQFPDLHSELNLSSLELGDSALYFCASSVGGQDTYEQYFGPGTRLTVT.

The CDR3 spells CASSHRRPTFYEQYF. The CDR3 DNA follows: TGTGCCAGCAGCCACCGGAGGCCCACTTTTTACGAGCAGTACTTC. The rearrangement links TRBV27 to TRBJ2-7, with D possibly TRBD2 on 5 matching bases. The CDR3 is made up of 15 amino acids. In germline, CDR1 is MNHEY, CDR2 SMNVEV (reference sequence). V was clipped by 6 bases and J by 4 bases, with 19 bases between them.

The genes are TRBV9 and TRBJ2-1; TRBD1 is a possible D gene (5 bases). CDR1 is SGDLS, CDR2 YYNGEE, per germline. The CDR3 is made up of 16 amino acids. With 1 base removed from V and 1 base from J, the gap between germline ends came to 12 bases. This chain's CDR3 is CASSVSSAGSYNEQFF. The CDR3 DNA reads as TGTGCCAGCAGCGTATCCTCGGCAGGGTCCTACAATGAGCAGTTCTTC. The variable domain in full, completed from reference TRBV9 and TRBJ2-1, reads DSGVTQTPKHLITATGQRVTLRCSPRSGDLSVYWYQQSLDQGLQFLIQYYNGEERAKGNILERFSAQQFPDLHSELNLSSLELGDSALYFCASSVSSAGSYNEQFFGPGTRLTVL.

This clone was detected only a few times. V usage is TRBV30 and J usage is TRBJ1-2; 10 bases are a match to TRBD1. V was pared by 4 bases and J by 8 bases, with 7 bases of the junction left unmatched. The germline CDR1 and CDR2 sequences are GTSNPN and SVGIG (reference sequence). The CDR3 is 13 amino acids. This CDR3 is CAWTRQGAPGYTF. As DNA, the CDR3 is TGTGCCTGGACAAGACAGGGGGCGCCCGGCTACACCTTC. The full variable domain, its missing parts supplied by reference TRBV30 and TRBJ1-2, is SQTIHQWPATLVQPVGSPLSLECTVEGTSNPNLYWYRQAAGRGLQLLFYSVGIGQISSEVPQNLSASRPQDRQFILSSKKLLLSDSGFYLCAWTRQGAPGYTFGSGTRLTVV.

This clone was seen a handful of times. The chain has TRBV5-1 and TRBJ2-4, with 10 bases lining up with TRBD2. Germline V gene lookup returns CDR1 SGHRS and CDR2 YFSETQ. This CDR3 spans 18 amino acids. Unmatched junction bases numbered 6, after V lost 0 bases and J lost 0 bases. CDR3: CASSLVLAGVGAKNIQYF. The CDR3 nucleotides are TGCGCCAGCAGCTTGGTTCTAGCGGGAGTCGGAGCCAAAAACATTCAGTACTTC.

Here the CDR3 reads CASSLGLALSYEQYF. DNA of the CDR3: TGTGCCAGCAGCTTAGGGCTAGCACTTTCCTACGAGCAGTACTTC. V usage is TRBV7-2 and J usage is TRBJ2-7; possibly TRBD2 for D (5 bases). Germline V gene data show CDR1 as SGHTA and CDR2 as FQGNSA. The V end lost 1 base, the J end lost 1 base, and 11 bases lay between the germline ends. There are 15 residues in the CDR3.

This clone occurred a few times. This chain links TRBV7-9 with TRBJ1-2, with 10 nucleotides matching TRBD1. CDR3 size: 13 residues. With V trimmed by 8 bases and J by 5 bases, 5 bases remained unmatched. CDR1 is SEHNR and CDR2 is FQNEAQ in the germline V gene (reference sequence). The CDR3 reads CASGTGVGYGYTF. The DNA for the CDR3 is TGTGCCAGCGGGACAGGGGTAGGGTATGGCTACACCTTC.

This rearrangement joins TRBV11-3 to TRBJ2-1; 7 bases map to TRBD1. CDR1 is SGHNT, CDR2 YENEEA, per germline. CDR3 length equals 14 residues. J lost 3 bases, V lost 5 bases, and 4 bases had no gene match. CDR3 sequence: CASSTGTDYNEQFF. The CDR3 DNA is TGTGCCAGCAGCACCGGGACAGACTACAATGAGCAGTTCTTC.

This clone was found many times. The rearrangement joins TRBV19 to TRBJ2-1; 9 nucleotides match TRBD2. V was pared by 4 bases and J by 10 bases, with 11 bases of the junction left unmatched. The germline V gene encodes CDR1 LNHDA and CDR2 SQIVND (reference sequence). The CDR3 is made up of 15 amino acids. CDR3 coding DNA: TGTGCCAGTAGTACCCTCTCGCGGGGGGGGAGAGAGCAGTTCTTC. Amino acid sequence: CASSTLSRGGREQFF.

The chain is built from TRBV10-3 and TRBJ2-2; 11 bases align to TRBD2. Looked up from germline, CDR1 is ENHRY and CDR2 is SYGVKD. The CDR3 is 15 residues long. V dropped 9 bases and J dropped 4; count of bases not matched to a gene: 7. The CDR3 region has the DNA TGTGCCATTCCAACCGGGACTAGCGGCACCGGGGAGCTGTTTTTT. Translating it yields CAIPTGTSGTGELFF.

The J gene is TRBJ2-1, the V gene TRBV4-1; 10 bases line up with TRBD2. The CDR3 has 16 residues. Germline V gene lookup returns CDR1 MGHRA and CDR2 YSYEKL. J was trimmed by 8 bases and V by 6 bases; bases with no gene match: 13. In nucleotides, the CDR3 is TGCGCCAGCAGAAAAACGGGACTAGCGACTCCTGATGAGCAGTTCTTC. This sequence encodes CASRKTGLATPDEQFF.

This clone was found a few times. This rearrangement joins TRBV7-3 to TRBJ2-1; D is ambiguous. Looked up from germline, CDR1 is SGHTA and CDR2 is FQGTGA. The V and J ends lost 0 bases and 0 bases respectively, with 9 bases between them. This CDR3 contains 16 residues. CDR3 sequence (DNA): TGTGCCAGCAGCTTAACCCTCTCGAGCTCCTACAATGAGCAGTTCTTC. The encoded protein is CASSLTLSSSYNEQFF. The variable domain in full, with the rest retrieved from reference TRBV7-3 and TRBJ2-1, is GAGVSQTPSNKVTEKGKYVELRCDPISGHTALYWYRQSLGQGPEFLIYFQGTGAADDSGLPNDRFFAVRPEGSVSTLKIQRTERGDSAVYLCASSLTLSSSYNEQFFGPGTRLTVL.

V is TRBV7-2 and J is TRBJ2-5; TRBD2 matches 14 bases. The CDR3 runs to 19 residues. Germline V CDR1 and CDR2: SGHTA, FQGNSA. J was trimmed by 4 bases and V by 5 bases; bases with no gene match: 15. The CDR3 region has the DNA TGTGCCAGCAGCGCACAGGGGGGACTAGCGGGAGCAGGCGGAGAGACCCAGTACTTC. Its translation is CASSAQGGLAGAGGETQYF.

The table lists this clone with a few counts. V is TRBV19 and J is TRBJ2-1; D possibly corresponds to TRBD2 (5 bases). The CDR3 has 14 amino acids. In germline, CDR1 is LNHDA, CDR2 SQIVND (reference sequence). The V end lost 9 bases, the J end lost 5 bases, and 17 bases lay between the germline ends. The DNA of the CDR3 is TGTGCCAGCCATGAGGGAACAGCAAACAATGAGCAGTTCTTC. Its protein is CASHEGTANNEQFF. Full variable domain (remainder filled in from reference TRBV19 and TRBJ2-1): DGGITQSPKYLFRKEGQNVTLSCEQNLNHDAMYWYRQDPGQGLRLIYYSQIVNDFQKGDIAEGYSVSREKKESFPLTVTSAQKNPTAFYLCASHEGTANNEQFFGPGTRLTVL.

Comment on this clone: Compared with germline, one end of the junction differs, possibly owing to a read error. The rearrangement joins TRBV19 to TRBJ1-5, with TRBD1 as a possible D gene (5 bases). Germline V CDR1 and CDR2: LNHDA, SQIVND (reference sequence). This CDR3 has 13 amino acids. The CDR3 loop is CASSSRGYQPQHF. CDR3 in DNA: TGTGCCAGCAGTAGTAGGGGTTATCAGCCCCAGCATTTT. The full variable domain, completed using reference TRBV19 and TRBJ1-5, is DGGITQSPKYLFRKEGQNVTLSCEQNLNHDAMYWYRQDPGQGLRLIYYSQIVNDFQKGDIAEGYSVSREKKESFPLTVTSAQKNPTAFYLCASSSRGYQPQHFGDGTRLSIL.

The chain uses TRBV6-4 and TRBJ1-1, with D tentatively TRBD1 (5 bases). The CDR3 loop spans 13 amino acids. V was pared by 3 bases and J by 5 bases, with 10 bases between. CDR1 and CDR2 from the germline V gene are MRHNA and SNTAGT. CDR3 amino acids: CASSEQKGTEAFF. The CDR3 DNA reads TGTGCCAGCAGTGAACAGAAGGGGACTGAAGCTTTCTTT.

The chain joins TRBV6-5 to TRBJ2-2; 14 bases are a match to TRBD2. CDR3 length: 15 amino acids. Germline CDR1 is MNHEY and CDR2 is SVGAGI. V shed 5 bases and J 7 bases; nucleotides not matched to a gene: 3. The CDR3 DNA reads TGTGCCAGCAGTGGGACTAGCGGGAGAGTCGGGGAGCTGTTTTTT. Its protein is CASSGTSGRVGELFF.

The chain links TRBV29-1 to TRBJ1-2; 7 nucleotides agree with TRBD1. The CDR3 is 12 residues long. Germline CDR1 and CDR2: SQVTM and ANQGSEA. The trim removed 7 bases at V and 8 bases at J, leaving 10 bases unmatched. The CDR3 is CSAKDRTGGYTF. The CDR3 DNA reads TGCAGCGCTAAGGACAGGACTGGCGGCTACACCTTC.

The chain recombines TRBV7-2 with TRBJ2-6, with TRBD1 identical over 7 bases. Germline V gives CDR1 SGHTA, CDR2 FQGNSA. V lost 4 bases and J lost 0; bases outside the gene matches: 3. CDR3 size: 16 residues. CDR3 DNA sequence: TGTGCCAGCAGCTGGGACAGTCACTCTGGGGCCAACGTCCTGACTTTC. It specifies CASSWDSHSGANVLTF.

This clone was observed at least ten times. This chain joins TRBV4-2 and TRBJ2-7, with TRBD2 matching 8 bases. J was trimmed by 3 bases and V by 2 bases; bases with no gene match: 6. Germline V lookup: CDR1 LGHNA, CDR2 YNFKEQ. The CDR3 totals 15 residues. The CDR3 bases are TGTGCCAGCAGCCAAATACTAGCGGACTACTACGAGCAGTACTTC. Translating gives CASSQILADYYEQYF.